This T cell receptor gamma chain was captured by sequencing in a study of γδ T cells in repeated Plasmodium falciparum infection. In the study overall: Four controlled malaria infections with P. falciparum NF54 spanned roughly 640 days. Study observations and caveats: Vgamma9/Vdelta2+ T cells showed a stable polyclonal repertoire with shared TCRgamma sequences.

Vgamma9/Vdelta2+ and Vdelta2-negative gammadelta T cells were flow-sorted from PBMC for bulk sequencing. V shed 1 base and J 1 base; nucleotides not matched to a gene: 4. The CDR3 is 14 amino acids. Looked up from germline, CDR1 is VTNTFY and CDR2 is YDVSTARD (reference sequence). This clone was seen ten or more times. Antigen specificity is unknown. TCRdb processed the multiplex PCR reads again with the CATT caller. This table has 25,000 to 35,000 gamma-chain clones, around 1.4% appearing once. Sequencing was carried out using gamma-delta T cells from blood. This TCR came from a pool of human donors (malaria-infected and uninfected, not separated). The V gene is TRGV3, the J gene TRGJ1 or TRGJ2. This CDR3 reads CATWDSPNYYKKLF. The CDR3 bases are TGTGCCACCTGGGACAGCCCAAATTATTATAAGAAACTCTTT.